This section outlines one T cell receptor beta chain sequence together with its context. The data stem from a study of blood T cell repertoires in COVID-19. Study information: Sources were T cells, B-cell-depleted T cells, or PBMCs; the material itself was cDNA or gDNA.

Trimming stripped 6 bases from V and 0 bases from J, with 9 bases between. Germline assignment: CDR1 KGHSH and CDR2 LQKENI. This CDR3 is built from 14 residues. The repertoire was sequenced with immunoSEQ multiplex PCR; TCRdb's copy has only in-frame clones and lacks some. The sample has 200,000 to 300,000 clones; approximately 78% are singletons. This receptor was obtained from a woman aged 60-75 years with active or convalescent COVID-19. The chain joins TRBV18 to TRBJ2-4; TRBD2 is a possible D gene (6 bases). Specimen: peripheral blood. CDR3: CASSPGVAKNIQYF. DNA for the CDR3: TGTGCCAGCTCCCCGGGGGTAGCCAAAAACATTCAGTACTTC.